The 15 T cell receptor beta chains below all came from one sample that was sequenced in a study of T cell responses to AZD1222 COVID-19 vaccine. The protocol was immunoSEQ multiplex PCR, while the TCRdb copy is restricted to in-frame clones and leaves out a portion. The sample lists 150,000 to 200,000 clones; about 91% were seen once. Specimen: peripheral blood, collected 28 days after the second AZD1222 dose. The source of these receptors is an adult who received the AZD1222 COVID-19 vaccine.

This clone came up a few times. The V gene is TRBV7-3, the J gene TRBJ1-1, with D uncertain. Trimming cost V 1 base and J 1 base, with 7 bases left between them. Germline CDR1 and CDR2: SGHTA and FQGTGA. CDR3 length: 14 residues. The CDR3 loop is CASSLIGANTEAFF. DNA of the CDR3: TGTGCCAGCAGCTTAATCGGCGCGAACACTGAAGCTTTCTTT. Together with reference TRBV7-3 and TRBJ1-1, the CDR3 gives the full variable domain: GAGVSQTPSNKVTEKGKYVELRCDPISGHTALYWYRQSLGQGPEFLIYFQGTGAADDSGLPNDRFFAVRPEGSVSTLKIQRTERGDSAVYLCASSLIGANTEAFFGQGTRLTVV.

This chain uses TRBV6-5 with TRBJ2-1; a possible D gene is TRBD1 (6 bases). The CDR3 runs to 15 residues. The V and J ends lost 6 bases and 7 bases respectively, with 19 bases between them. Germline-derived CDR1 and CDR2 are MNHEY and SVGAGI. DNA of the CDR3: TGTGCCAGCAGCGCGACAGGCCCCCCGGGTAATGAGCAGTTCTTC. Translation gives CASSATGPPGNEQFF.

The CDR3 region is CASSGSSATFLNTEAFF. The CDR3 bases are TGTGCCAGCAGTGGGTCCTCGGCGACATTTCTTAACACTGAAGCTTTCTTT. The rearrangement uses TRBV6-1 and TRBJ1-1; D is ambiguous. V was cut by 4 bases and J by 2 bases, with 20 bases left in between. Germline CDR1 MNHNS, CDR2 SASEGT. The CDR3 is made up of 17 amino acids.

The V and J genes are TRBV27 and TRBJ1-1, with D unresolved. Germline V CDR1 and CDR2: MNHEY, SMNVEV (reference sequence). The CDR3 has 13 residues. Trimming took 3 bases from V and 3 from J, leaving 8 bases between them. CDR3 nucleotide sequence: TGTGCCAGCAGTTTTTCCAGCTACACTGAAGCTTTCTTT. The encoded protein is CASSFSSYTEAFF.

The rearrangement joins TRBV2 to TRBJ1-3; perhaps TRBD1 as D (6 bases). Germline V gene lookup returns CDR1 SNHLY and CDR2 FYNNEI. CDR3 length: 14 residues. Trimming took off 11 bases at V and 4 bases at J, with 18 bases between the two ends. In DNA, the CDR3 is TGTGCCTCCGGTGCCAGGGGCTCCGGAAACACCATATATTTT. This encodes CASGARGSGNTIYF. Together with reference TRBV2 and TRBJ1-3, the CDR3 gives the full variable domain: EPEVTQTPSHQVTQMGQEVILRCVPISNHLYFYWYRQILGQKVEFLVSFYNNEISEKSEIFDDQFSVERPDGSNFTLKIRSTKLEDSAMYFCASGARGSGNTIYFGEGSWLTVV.

About this clone: The same CDR3 arises from other DNA sequences in this sample as well. V is TRBV6-5 and J is TRBJ1-2; possible D gene TRBD1, 5 bases. The germline V gene has CDR1 MNHEY and CDR2 SVGAGI. V was cut by 6 bases and J by 4 bases, with 9 bases left in between. This CDR3 has 12 residues. CDR3 protein: CASRQGSYGYTF. As DNA, the CDR3 is TGTGCCAGCAGGCAGGGTTCCTATGGCTACACCTTC.

This chain links TRBV6-5 with TRBJ2-7, with D perhaps TRBD1 (5 bases). In germline, CDR1 is MNHEY, CDR2 SVGAGI. V dropped 6 bases and J dropped 1 base, with 13 bases sitting between them. The CDR3 has 14 residues. The CDR3 reads CASRSGHSSYEQYF. The CDR3 coding sequence is TGTGCCAGCAGGTCAGGGCACTCTTCCTACGAGCAGTACTTC.

This CDR3 is CASSTSYEQYF. For the CDR3, the DNA is TGTGCCAGCAGCACCTCCTACGAGCAGTACTTC. The chain employs TRBV11-2 and TRBJ2-7; unclear D gene. Germline V CDR1 and CDR2: SGHAT, FQNNGV. The CDR3 totals 11 residues. The V and J ends lost 5 bases and 0 bases respectively, with 2 bases between them.

The V gene is TRBV6-4, the J gene TRBJ2-3; 12 bases fit TRBD2. There are 14 residues in the CDR3. J lost 6 bases, V lost 6 bases, and 4 bases had no gene match. Looked up from germline, CDR1 is MRHNA and CDR2 is SNTAGT. In nucleotides, the CDR3 is TGTGCCAGCAGCCCTAGCGGGGGGGGTGATACGCAGTATTTT. It codes for CASSPSGGGDTQYF.

This clone was seen a handful of times. The chain combines TRBV5-6 with TRBJ1-2; D unclear. Germline V lookup: CDR1 SGHDT, CDR2 YYEEEE. The CDR3 has 15 residues. The V gene lost 0 bases and the J gene lost 8 bases, with 17 bases spanning the gap. The chain's CDR3 is CASSLEGGSWRGYTF. The DNA of the CDR3 is TGTGCCAGCAGCTTGGAGGGCGGATCCTGGAGGGGCTACACCTTC.

CDR3 region: CASSLGGINTGELFF. The CDR3 nucleotides are TGTGCCAGCAGCTTAGGTGGGATTAACACCGGGGAGCTGTTTTTT. J is TRBJ2-2 and V is TRBV11-2; the D is unclear. The CDR3 totals 15 residues. Germline V gives CDR1 SGHAT, CDR2 FQNNGV. V was clipped by 1 base and J by 2 bases, with 8 bases between them. Full variable domain (rest looked up from reference TRBV11-2 and TRBJ2-2): EAGVAQSPRYKIIEKRQSVAFWCNPISGHATLYWYQQILGQGPKLLIQFQNNGVVDDSQLPKDRFSAERLKGVDSTLKIQPAKLEDSAVYLCASSLGGINTGELFFGEGSRLTVL.

The chain employs TRBV4-1 and TRBJ2-2; TRBD1 agrees at 7 bases. The germline CDR1 and CDR2 sequences are MGHRA and YSYEKL. J gave up 1 base and V 1 base, and 3 bases lay outside the gene matches. This CDR3 is built from 16 residues. CDR3 bases: TGCGCCAGCAGCCAAGCTGACAGGGTGAACACCGGGGAGCTGTTTTTT. Its translation is CASSQADRVNTGELFF.

The CDR3 is CATSDFPGDTQYF. For the CDR3, the DNA is TGTGCCACCAGTGATTTTCCGGGGGATACGCAGTATTTT. The V and J genes are TRBV24-1 and TRBJ2-3; tentatively, D is TRBD2 (5 bases). The V gene lost 1 base and the J gene lost 6 bases, with 7 bases spanning the gap. Per the germline V gene, CDR1 is KGHDR and CDR2 is SFDVKD. The CDR3 is 13 residues long.

The chain combines TRBV9 with TRBJ2-7, with D hard to call. This CDR3 spans 13 amino acids. Germline V lookup: CDR1 SGDLS, CDR2 YYNGEE. Trimming shortened V by 0 bases and J by 6 bases, and 10 bases separated the two germline ends. CDR3 nucleotides: TGTGCCAGCAGCGTAGATGTTGCAGGCGAGCAGTACTTC. Its protein is CASSVDVAGEQYF. The full variable domain, completed using reference TRBV9 and TRBJ2-7, is DSGVTQTPKHLITATGQRVTLRCSPRSGDLSVYWYQQSLDQGLQFLIQYYNGEERAKGNILERFSAQQFPDLHSELNLSSLELGDSALYFCASSVDVAGEQYFGPGTRLTVT.

This clone showed up just once. V and J are TRBV6-6 and TRBJ1-1, with 7 nucleotides matching TRBD1. CDR1 and CDR2 from the germline V gene are MNHNY and SVGAGI (reference sequence). V dropped 5 bases and J dropped 9; count of bases not matched to a gene: 3. The CDR3 extends over 11 amino acids. In DNA form, the CDR3 reads TGTGCCAGCAGTCGGACAGGTCAAGCTTTCTTT. It yields the protein CASSRTGQAFF.